This T cell receptor beta chain is drawn from a study of blood T cell repertoires in COVID-19. In the original workflow: Estimation of nucleated cell counts relied on the amplification of reference gene primers. Method: immunoSEQ multiplex PCR; TCRdb's copy keeps in-frame clones and lacks some. The DNA gave D and trimming, while V, J and clone size come from that table. The sample includes fewer than 200,000 clones, approximately 83% seen only once; the top ten take around 8.6%. This receptor was identified in a man over 45 with active or convalescent COVID-19. Sequencing input: peripheral blood.

The CDR3 sequence: CASSLGQGEAFF. CDR3 coding DNA: TGTGCCAGCAGTTTAGGGCAGGGTGAAGCTTTCTTT. The J gene is TRBJ1-1, the V gene TRBV28; D is possibly TRBD1 (5 bases). This CDR3 comprises 12 residues. With 2 bases removed from V and 7 bases from J, the gap between germline ends came to 8 bases. Looked up from germline, CDR1 is MDHEN and CDR2 is SYDVKM.